The sample holds a few counts of the clone carrying this TCR beta chain. What it recognizes is unknown. Among the hyperthyroidism patients, all were newly diagnosed, aged 18 to 65, with under 2 months' duration. Amplified material comprised TCR beta CDR3 regions derived from RNA transcripts. RT-PCR in the first round used HTBI primers; a second-round multiplex PCR followed. TCRdb used MiXCR to reprocess the multiplex PCR reads, holding one entry per CDR3 protein. The profile covers about 600,000 distinct CDR3 sequences, with about two fifths appearing a single time and over 3.5% taken by the ten largest. The data were taken from a study of Graves' ophthalmopathy and Graves' hyperthyroidism. In the study overall: Stable hyperthyroidism meant no ophthalmopathy within 18 months of follow-up. General study findings and limits: Sensitivity of 85% to 90% and specificity of about 81% were achieved when a 13-signature model separated ophthalmopathy from stable hyperthyroidism. Most thyroid clonotypes with frequency above 0.001 were detected in blood too.

The sequencing sample was made of peripheral blood or thyroid tissue (not recorded which). The TCR was taken from an adult man with Graves' hyperthyroidism.

CDR3 in amino acids: CASTPSGSVNYGYTF. The DNA of the CDR3 is TGTGCCAGCACCCCCTCGGGTTCGGTTAACTATGGCTACACCTTC. This sequence joins TRBV27 and TRBJ1-2; D call uncertain. Trimming stripped 7 bases from V and 1 base from J, with 16 bases between. Germline V lookup: CDR1 MNHEY, CDR2 SMNVEV (reference sequence). This CDR3 region has 15 residues.